Sequencing of this T cell receptor beta chain was carried out in a study of T cell responses to AZD1222 COVID-19 vaccine (dated by TCRdb to the early 2020s). Some background on the complete study: TCR sequencing was performed for over 230 trial participants, of whom some 200 were given two doses of AZD1222 and 26 were given two doses of MenACWY control vaccine. Enrollment into the trials was organized by age into subgroups of 18-55, 56-69 and 70-plus years, and those subgroups contained approximately 160, 26 and 62 TCR-sequenced participants, respectively.

Points the paper makes about the study in general: No day 14 peak-response samples were available, so repertoires were characterized only after the peak T cell response. Vaccine-associated CD4 TCRs spanned the whole spike protein, with dominant responses in regions 160-218 and 743-854. Participants were mostly white British and included more females than males, and it was suggested by the authors that clonal diversity may have been underestimated. Nearly half of unique spike-specific TCRs reportedly recognized epitopes outside regions mutated in the B.1.351 and B.1.1.7 variants. A significant rise in spike-specific TCR breadth and depth was observed after two AZD1222 doses relative to day 0 and relative to MenACWY recipients. Only five to seven AZD1222 recipients were SARS-CoV-2 seropositive at baseline, limiting conclusions about previously exposed vaccinees. In the small 56-69-year group, the increase in depth fell short of significance, most likely because of low power.

The CDR3 regions of human TCRbeta chains were analyzed by immunosequencing. The authors' analysis ran thus. TCRs in the repertoires were compared against a reference library of SARS-CoV-2-specific TCRs that had been generated with the MIRA antigen-specificity platform. Breadth was defined as the fraction of unique TCRs that were SARS-CoV-2-associated, and depth was defined as the fraction of total T cells that were SARS-CoV-2-associated. Each spike-specific TCR was assigned to its reactive spike region and to a CD4 or CD8 class using the MIRA data. Log10-transformed breadth and depth values were compared by one-way ANOVA with Sidak's multiple comparisons tests. TCRdb provides this immuneACCESS table in a form limited to in-frame rearrangements. Some clones are lacking; in checked studies, under half of them reflect an unresolved V gene, and why the rest are absent is not known. That table furnishes V, J and clone size, whereas the DNA furnished D and trimming. The sample table holds roughly 150,000 clones, of which roughly 87% were seen once. Of the sample, 0.85% to 1.1% is held by the ten largest clones.

Measured from the cysteine to the phenylalanine, the CDR3 is 14 residues long. Of all the DNA, just the CDR3 is kept, 42 bases in frame from base 1. V drops 0 bases and J drops 4 bases, leaving 9 bases in between. CDR1 and CDR2 (MNHEY, SVGAGI) derive from the germline V gene. With regard to this clone: Its specific antigen is unknown. No much larger clonotype is one base removed from it; base qualities were not supplied. The same CDR3 is also encoded by other DNA sequences in this sample.

The time point label on this specimen signifies: about 28 days (+/-7) after the second vaccine dose. AZD1222 recipients whose second dose came at about 4 weeks and those whose second dose came at about 12 weeks were combined into one group, since spike-specific TCR depth and breadth did not differ between the two schedules. Vaccinee samples were obtained from the UK trials COV001 and COV002, which included a single-blind randomized controlled phase 2/3 trial of AZD1222 (ChAdOx1 nCoV-19) in healthy adults. Trial participant PBMC samples were collected at day 0 and day 28 after the second dose for TCRbeta chain sequencing.

This receptor was identified in an adult who received the AZD1222 COVID-19 vaccine. The sequencing used peripheral blood, collected 28 days after the second AZD1222 dose. The chain is encoded by TRBV6-5 joined to TRBJ1-2; confidence is insufficient to name the D gene. This receptor has the CDR3 CASSYSGASYGYTF. The bases read TGTGCCAGCAGTTACTCTGGCGCCTCCTATGGCTACACCTTC.